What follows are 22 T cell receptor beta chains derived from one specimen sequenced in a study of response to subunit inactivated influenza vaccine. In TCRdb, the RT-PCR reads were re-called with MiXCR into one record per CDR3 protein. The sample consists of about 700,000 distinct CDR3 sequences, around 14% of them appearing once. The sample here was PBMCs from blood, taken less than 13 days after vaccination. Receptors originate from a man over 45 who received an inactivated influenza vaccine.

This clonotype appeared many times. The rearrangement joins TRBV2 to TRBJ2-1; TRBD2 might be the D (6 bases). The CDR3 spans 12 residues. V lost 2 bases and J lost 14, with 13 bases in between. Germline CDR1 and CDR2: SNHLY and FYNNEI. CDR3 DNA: TGTGCCAGCAGTGAACTCGGGAGTAGTAAGTTCTTC. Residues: CASSELGSSKFF.

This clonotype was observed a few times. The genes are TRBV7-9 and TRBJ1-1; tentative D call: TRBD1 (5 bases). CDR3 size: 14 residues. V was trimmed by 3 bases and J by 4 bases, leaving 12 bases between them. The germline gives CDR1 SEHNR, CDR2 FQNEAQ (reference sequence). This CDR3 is CASSFRGGPTEAFF. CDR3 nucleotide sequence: TGTGCCAGCAGCTTTCGTGGGGGACCCACTGAAGCTTTCTTT. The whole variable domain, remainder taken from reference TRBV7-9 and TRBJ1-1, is DTGVSQNPRHKITKRGQNVTFRCDPISEHNRLYWYRQTLGQGPEFLTYFQNEAQLEKSRLLSDRFSAERPKGSFSTLEIQRTEQGDSAMYLCASSFRGGPTEAFFGQGTRLTVV.

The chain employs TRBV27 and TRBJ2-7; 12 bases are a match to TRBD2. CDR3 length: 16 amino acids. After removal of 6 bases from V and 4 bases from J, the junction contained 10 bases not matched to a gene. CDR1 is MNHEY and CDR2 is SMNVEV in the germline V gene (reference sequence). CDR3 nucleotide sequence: TGTGCCAGCAGAGTCTTGACTAGCGGGAGTTTTTACGAGCAGTACTTC. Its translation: CASRVLTSGSFYEQYF.

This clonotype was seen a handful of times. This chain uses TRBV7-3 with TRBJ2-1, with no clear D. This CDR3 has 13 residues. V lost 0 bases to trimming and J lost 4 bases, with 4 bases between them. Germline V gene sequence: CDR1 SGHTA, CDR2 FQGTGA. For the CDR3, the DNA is TGTGCCAGCAGCTTAACTCTTTACAATGAGCAGTTCTTC. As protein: CASSLTLYNEQFF.

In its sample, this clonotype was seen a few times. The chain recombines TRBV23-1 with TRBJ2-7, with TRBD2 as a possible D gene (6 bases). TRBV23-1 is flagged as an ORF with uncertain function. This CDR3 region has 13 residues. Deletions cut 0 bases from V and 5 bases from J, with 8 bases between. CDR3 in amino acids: CASSQSGRHEQYF. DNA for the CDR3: TGCGCCAGCAGTCAATCAGGGAGGCACGAGCAGTACTTC.

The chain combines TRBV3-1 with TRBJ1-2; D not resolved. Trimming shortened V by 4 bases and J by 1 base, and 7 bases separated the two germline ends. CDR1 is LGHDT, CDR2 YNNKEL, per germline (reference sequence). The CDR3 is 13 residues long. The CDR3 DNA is TGTGCCAGCAGCCCTACAGATAACTATGGCTACACCTTC. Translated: CASSPTDNYGYTF.

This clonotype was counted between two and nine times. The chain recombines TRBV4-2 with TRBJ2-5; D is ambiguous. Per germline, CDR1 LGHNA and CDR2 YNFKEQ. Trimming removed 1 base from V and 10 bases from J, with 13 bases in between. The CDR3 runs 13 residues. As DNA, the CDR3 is TGTGCCAGCAGCCAAGTCGGCCAGGTGGTCCAGTACTTC. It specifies CASSQVGQVVQYF.

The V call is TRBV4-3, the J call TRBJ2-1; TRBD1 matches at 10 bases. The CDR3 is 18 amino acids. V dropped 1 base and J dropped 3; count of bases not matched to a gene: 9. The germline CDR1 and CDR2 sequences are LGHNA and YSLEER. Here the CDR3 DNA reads TGCGCCAGCAGCCAAGGGATAGCCGGGACAGGGGTCTACAATGAGCAGTTCTTC. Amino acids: CASSQGIAGTGVYNEQFF.

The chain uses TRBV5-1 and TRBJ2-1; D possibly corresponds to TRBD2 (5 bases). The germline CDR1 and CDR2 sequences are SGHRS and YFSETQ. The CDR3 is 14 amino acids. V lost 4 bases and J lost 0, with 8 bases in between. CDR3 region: CASSGTSSYNEQFF. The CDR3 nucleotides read TGCGCCAGCAGCGGTACTAGCTCCTACAATGAGCAGTTCTTC.

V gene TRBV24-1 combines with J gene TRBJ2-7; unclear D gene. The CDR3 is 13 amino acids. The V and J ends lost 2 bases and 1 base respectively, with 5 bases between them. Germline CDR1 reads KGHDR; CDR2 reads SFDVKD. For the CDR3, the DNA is TGTGCCACCAGTGATTCGGGTTCCTACGAGCAGTACTTC. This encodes CATSDSGSYEQYF.

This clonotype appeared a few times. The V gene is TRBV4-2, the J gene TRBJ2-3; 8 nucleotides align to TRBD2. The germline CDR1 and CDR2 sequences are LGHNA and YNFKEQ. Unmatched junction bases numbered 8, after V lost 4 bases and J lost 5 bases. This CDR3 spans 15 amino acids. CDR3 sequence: CASSRKDGGVDTQYF. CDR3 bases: TGTGCCAGCAGCCGCAAGGACGGGGGGGTAGATACGCAGTATTTT.

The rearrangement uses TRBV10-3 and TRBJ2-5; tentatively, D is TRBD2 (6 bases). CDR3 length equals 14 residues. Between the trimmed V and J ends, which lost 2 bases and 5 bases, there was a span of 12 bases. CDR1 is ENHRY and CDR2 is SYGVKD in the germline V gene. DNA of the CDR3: TGTGCCATCAGTGAGAGTGCTCGGGGGGAGACCCAGTACTTC. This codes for CAISESARGETQYF.

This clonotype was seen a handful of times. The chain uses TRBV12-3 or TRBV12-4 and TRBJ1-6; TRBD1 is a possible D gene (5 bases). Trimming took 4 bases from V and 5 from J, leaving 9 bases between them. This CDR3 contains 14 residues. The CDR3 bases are TGTGCCAGCAGTTCCCCGGGGCATAATTCACCCCTCCACTTT. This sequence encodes CASSSPGHNSPLHF.

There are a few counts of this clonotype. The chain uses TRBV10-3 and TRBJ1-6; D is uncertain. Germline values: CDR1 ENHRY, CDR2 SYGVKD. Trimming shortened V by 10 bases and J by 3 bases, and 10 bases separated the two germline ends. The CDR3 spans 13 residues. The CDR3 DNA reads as TGTGCCACAAATCGGGACTATAATTCACCCCTCCACTTT. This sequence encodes CATNRDYNSPLHF.

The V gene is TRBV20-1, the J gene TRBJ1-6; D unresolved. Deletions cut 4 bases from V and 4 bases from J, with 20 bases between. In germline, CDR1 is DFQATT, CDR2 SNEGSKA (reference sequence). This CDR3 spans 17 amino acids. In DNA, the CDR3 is TGCAGTGCTAAGACGTGGGCTGGAAAAGATTATAATTCACCCCTCCACTTT. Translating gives CSAKTWAGKDYNSPLHF.

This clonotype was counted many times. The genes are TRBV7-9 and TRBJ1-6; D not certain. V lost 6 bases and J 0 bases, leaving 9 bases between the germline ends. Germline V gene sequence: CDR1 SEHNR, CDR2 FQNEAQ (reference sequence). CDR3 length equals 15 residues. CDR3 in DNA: TGTGCCAGCAGTTTACAGAGCTCCTATAATTCACCCCTCCACTTT. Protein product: CASSLQSSYNSPLHF.

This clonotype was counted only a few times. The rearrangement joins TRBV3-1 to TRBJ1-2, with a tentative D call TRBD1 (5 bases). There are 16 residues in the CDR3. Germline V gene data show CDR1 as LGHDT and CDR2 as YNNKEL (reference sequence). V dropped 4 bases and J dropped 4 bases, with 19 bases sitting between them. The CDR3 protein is CASSPPGRAGLYGYTF. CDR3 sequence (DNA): TGTGCCAGCAGCCCCCCCGGCAGGGCTGGACTCTATGGCTACACCTTC.

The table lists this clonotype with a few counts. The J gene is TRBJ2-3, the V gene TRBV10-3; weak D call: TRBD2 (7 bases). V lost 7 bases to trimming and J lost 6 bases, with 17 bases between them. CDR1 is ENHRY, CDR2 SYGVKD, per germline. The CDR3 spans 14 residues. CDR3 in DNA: TGTGCCATCAAAGAGGGCGGGGGCGCGGATACGCAGTATTTT. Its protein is CAIKEGGGADTQYF.

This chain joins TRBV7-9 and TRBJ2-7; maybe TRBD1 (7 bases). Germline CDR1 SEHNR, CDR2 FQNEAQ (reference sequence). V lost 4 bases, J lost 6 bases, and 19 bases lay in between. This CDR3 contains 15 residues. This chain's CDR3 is CASSYERQGGGEQYF. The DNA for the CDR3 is TGTGCCAGCAGCTACGAAAGACAGGGAGGAGGCGAGCAGTACTTC.

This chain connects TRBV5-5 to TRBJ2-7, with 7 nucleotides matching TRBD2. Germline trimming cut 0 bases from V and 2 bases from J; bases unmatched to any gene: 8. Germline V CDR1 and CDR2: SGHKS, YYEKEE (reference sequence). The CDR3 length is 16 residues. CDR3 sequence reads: CASSLVESSGTYEQYF. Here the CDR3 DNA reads TGTGCCAGCAGCTTGGTAGAGTCTAGCGGCACCTACGAGCAGTACTTC.

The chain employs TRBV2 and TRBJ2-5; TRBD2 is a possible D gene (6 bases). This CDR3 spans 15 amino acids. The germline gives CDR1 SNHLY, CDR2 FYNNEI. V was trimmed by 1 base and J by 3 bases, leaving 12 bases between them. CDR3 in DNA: TGTGCCAGCAGTGAAGGGGAGGCCCTCAAAGAGACCCAGTACTTC. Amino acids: CASSEGEALKETQYF.

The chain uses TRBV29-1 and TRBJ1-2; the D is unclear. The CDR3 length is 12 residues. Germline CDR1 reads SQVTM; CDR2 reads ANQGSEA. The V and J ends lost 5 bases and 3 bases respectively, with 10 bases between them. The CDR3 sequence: CSVLERDYGYTF. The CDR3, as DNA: TGCAGCGTTCTAGAGAGGGACTATGGCTACACCTTC.